A selection of T cell receptor beta chains follows, all from one sample in a study of graft-versus-host responses after intestinal transplantation. These TCRs' antigens remain unknown. Only in-frame clones appear in the TCRdb table, and some are missing; sequencing was by immunoSEQ multiplex PCR. The table shows about 26,000 clones, with roughly 82% occurring only once. The specimen comprised unstimulated CD4+ T cells sorted from spleen or lymph node cells, sampled before intestinal transplant. These receptors were obtained from a human donor who received an intestinal transplant. Both conserved end residues are trimmed from each CDR3. Fields, in order: V gene, J gene, CDR3 protein.

V: TRBV6-1; J: TRBJ1-2; CDR3: ASSEVPLQGVI
V: TRBV7-3; J: TRBJ2-3; CDR3: ASSQGQDTQY
V: TRBV19; J: TRBJ2-1; CDR3: ASSKLAGTYNEQF
V: TRBV29-1; J: TRBJ2-4; CDR3: SVEDWEVAKNIQY
V: TRBV2; J: TRBJ1-1; CDR3: ARGTALNTEAF
V: TRBV6-1; J: TRBJ2-5; CDR3: ASSALQSVGLRTQY
V: TRBV5-1; J: TRBJ1-4; CDR3: ASSRGGTDGEKLF
V: TRBV6-1; J: TRBJ2-1; CDR3: ASSGSRVTYNEQF
V: TRBV29-1; J: TRBJ2-7; CDR3: SVWDRPDEQY
V: TRBV7-9; J: TRBJ1-6; CDR3: ASSLAGSDSPLH
V: TRBV19; J: TRBJ2-5; CDR3: ASSPHRTSGRPGMETQY
V: TRBV5-3; J: TRBJ1-5; CDR3: ARSLAEQGNTNQPQH
V: TRBV10-2; J: TRBJ2-1; CDR3: ASNLLAGPHNEQF
V: TRBV5-1; J: TRBJ2-1; CDR3: ASSLVTLNEQF
V: TRBV7-3; J: TRBJ2-3; CDR3: ASSLRPGTHTDTQY
V: TRBV10-2; J: TRBJ1-3; CDR3: ASSRTGGPGNTIY
V: TRBV6-5; J: TRBJ2-7; CDR3: ASSSQTGAIEGKQY
V: TRBV11-2; J: TRBJ2-2; CDR3: ASSFTLAENTGELF
V: TRBV6-5; J: TRBJ1-1; CDR3: ASSPGTAYEAF
V: TRBV9; J: TRBJ2-3; CDR3: ASSVGQGGTDTQY
V: TRBV13; J: TRBJ2-1; CDR3: ASSLRTSGRAWDEQF
V: TRBV4-1; J: .; CDR3: ASSHDRSSYEQY
V: TRBV7-9; J: TRBJ1-2; CDR3: ASSFGRESNYGYT
V: TRBV7-9; J: TRBJ2-1; CDR3: ASSLGPSGQYNEQF
V: TRBV5-1; J: TRBJ2-3; CDR3: ASSARDRGTDTQY
V: TRBV5-6; J: TRBJ2-7; CDR3: ASSPPFGPTYEQY
V: TRBV5-1; J: TRBJ2-7; CDR3: ASSFTAALSYEQY
V: TRBV6-5; J: TRBJ1-2; CDR3: ASSYAGEGYGYT